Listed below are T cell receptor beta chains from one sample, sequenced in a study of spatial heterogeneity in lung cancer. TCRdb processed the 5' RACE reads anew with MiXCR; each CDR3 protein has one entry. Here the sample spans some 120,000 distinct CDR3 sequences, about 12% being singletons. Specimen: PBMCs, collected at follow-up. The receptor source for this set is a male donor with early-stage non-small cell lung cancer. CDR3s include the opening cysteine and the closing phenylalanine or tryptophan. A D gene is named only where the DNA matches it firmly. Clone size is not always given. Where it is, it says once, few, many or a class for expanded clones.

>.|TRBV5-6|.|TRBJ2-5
CASSSFQETQYF
TGTGCCAGCAGCTCGTTCCAAGAGACCCAGTACTTC
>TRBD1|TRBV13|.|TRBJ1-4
CASSPADRGPNEKLFF
TGTGCCAGCAGCCCCGCGGACAGGGGCCCTAATGAAAAACTGTTTTTT
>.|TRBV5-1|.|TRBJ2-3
CASKTGRSTDTQYF
TGCGCCAGCAAGACGGGGCGCAGCACAGATACGCAGTATTTT
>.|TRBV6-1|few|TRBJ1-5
CASSTGLSNQPQHF
TGTGCCAGCAGTACAGGGTTGAGCAATCAGCCCCAGCATTTT
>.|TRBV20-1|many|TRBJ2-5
CSAERTAQETQYF
TGCAGTGCAGAGAGGACAGCTCAAGAGACCCAGTACTTC
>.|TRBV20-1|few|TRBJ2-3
CSGPGGPSDTQYF
TGCAGTGGACCAGGTGGCCCTTCAGATACGCAGTATTTT
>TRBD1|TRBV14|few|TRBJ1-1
CASSLVGGYTEAFF
TGTGCCAGCAGCCTCGTAGGGGGCTACACTGAAGCTTTCTTT
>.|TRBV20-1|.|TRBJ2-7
CSALKDNYEQYF
TGCAGTGCTTTAAAGGACAACTACGAGCAGTACTTC
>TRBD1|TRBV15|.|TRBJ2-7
CATSRAPGQGAREQYF
TGTGCCACCAGCAGAGCACCCGGACAGGGGGCGCGAGAGCAGTACTTC
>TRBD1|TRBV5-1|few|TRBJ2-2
CASSLTGDNTGELFF
TGCGCCAGCAGCTTGACAGGGGACAACACCGGGGAGCTGTTTTTT
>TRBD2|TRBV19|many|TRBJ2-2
CASTSGDANTGELFF
TGTGCCAGCACTAGCGGAGACGCGAACACCGGGGAGCTGTTTTTT
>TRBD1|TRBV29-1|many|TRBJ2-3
CSVVPVRGPGDTQYF
TGCAGCGTTGTCCCCGTCAGGGGGCCAGGTGATACGCAGTATTTT
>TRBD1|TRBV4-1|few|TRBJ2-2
CASSQEGAGGVGELFF
TGCGCCAGCAGCCAAGAGGGGGCAGGGGGCGTCGGGGAGCTGTTTTTT
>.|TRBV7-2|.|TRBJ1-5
CASSLRGEQPQHF
TGTGCCAGCAGCTTACGGGGCGAGCAGCCCCAGCATTTT
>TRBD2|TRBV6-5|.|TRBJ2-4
CASSPNGGALDIQYF
TGTGCCAGCAGTCCTAACGGGGGGGCGCTTGACATTCAGTACTTC
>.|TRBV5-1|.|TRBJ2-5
CASSSTPPTQYF
TGCGCCAGCAGCTCGACTCCCCCGACCCAGTACTTC
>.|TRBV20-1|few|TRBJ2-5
CSARVAFEETQYF
TGCAGTGCTAGAGTGGCCTTCGAAGAGACCCAGTACTTC
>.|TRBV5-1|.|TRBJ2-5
CASSLGVQETQYF
TGCGCCAGCAGCTTAGGGGTACAAGAGACCCAGTACTTC
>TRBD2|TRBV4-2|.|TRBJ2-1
CASSQEARAGGGTEQFF
TGTGCCAGCAGCCAAGAGGCGCGAGCGGGGGGAGGAACTGAGCAGTTCTTC
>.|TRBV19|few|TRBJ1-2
CASRKTDYGYTF
TGTGCCAGTAGAAAGACAGACTATGGCTACACCTTC
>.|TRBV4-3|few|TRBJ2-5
CASSQGDHETQYF
TGCGCCAGCAGCCAAGGGGACCACGAGACCCAGTACTTC
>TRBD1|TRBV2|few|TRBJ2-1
CASSGQGAHSEQFF
TGTGCCAGCAGTGGACAGGGGGCCCACAGTGAGCAGTTCTTC
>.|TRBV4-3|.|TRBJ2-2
CASSQVLVANTGELFF
TGCGCCAGCAGCCAAGTTCTGGTGGCGAACACCGGGGAGCTGTTTTTT
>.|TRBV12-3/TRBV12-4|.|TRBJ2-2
CASTTGFLNTGELFF
TGTGCCAGCACAACGGGATTTTTGAACACCGGGGAGCTGTTTTTT
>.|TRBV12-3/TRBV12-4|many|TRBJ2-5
CASSFRDSGRTQYF
TGTGCCAGCAGTTTCCGGGACTCCGGCAGGACCCAGTACTTC
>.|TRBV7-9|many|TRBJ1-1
CASSYQPSNTEAFF
TGTGCCAGCAGCTACCAACCATCGAACACTGAAGCTTTCTTT
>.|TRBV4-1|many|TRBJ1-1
CASKGDTEAFF
TGCGCCAGTAAGGGTGACACTGAAGCTTTCTTT
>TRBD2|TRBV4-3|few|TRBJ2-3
CASSQVTGGGTDTQYF
TGCGCCAGCAGCCAAGTGACGGGGGGGGGCACAGATACGCAGTATTTT
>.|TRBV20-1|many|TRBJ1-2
CSAAPGRTTRHGYTF
TGCAGTGCTGCCCCGGGGCGAACCACCAGACATGGCTACACCTTC
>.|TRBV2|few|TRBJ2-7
CASRSGESSYEQYF
TGTGCCAGCAGATCGGGGGAGAGCTCCTACGAGCAGTACTTC
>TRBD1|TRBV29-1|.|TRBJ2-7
CSVGGTGVYEQYF
TGCAGCGTTGGCGGGACAGGGGTCTACGAGCAGTACTTC
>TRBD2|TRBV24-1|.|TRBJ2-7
CATSDSGTSGVEQYF
TGTGCCACCAGTGATTCTGGGACTAGCGGGGTCGAGCAGTACTTC
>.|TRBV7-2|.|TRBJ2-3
CASSSYVDTQYF
TGTGCCAGCAGCTCATACGTGGATACGCAGTATTTT
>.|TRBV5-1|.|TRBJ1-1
CASNLGGSPTEAFF
TGCGCCAGCAACCTGGGAGGCAGTCCCACTGAAGCTTTCTTT
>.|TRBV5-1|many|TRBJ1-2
CASSLGGRDGNGYTF
TGCGCCAGCAGCCTGGGAGGACGGGACGGGAATGGCTACACCTTC
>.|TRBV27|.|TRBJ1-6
CASSFLNSILHF
TGTGCCAGCAGTTTCCTTAATTCGATTCTCCACTTT
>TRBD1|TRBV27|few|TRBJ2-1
CAARTGQNEQFF
TGTGCCGCACGGACAGGGCAGAATGAGCAGTTCTTC
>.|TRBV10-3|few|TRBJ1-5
CAITPDTGQTQHF
TGTGCCATCACTCCGGACACGGGGCAGACCCAGCATTTT
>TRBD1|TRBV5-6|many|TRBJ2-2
CASSPILDRAAGELFF
TGTGCCAGCAGCCCCATCCTGGACAGGGCGGCCGGGGAGCTGTTTTTT
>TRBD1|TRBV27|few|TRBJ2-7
CASSLDRVEQYF
TGTGCCAGCAGTCTCGACAGGGTCGAGCAGTACTTC
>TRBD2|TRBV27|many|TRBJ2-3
CASSRGGGASGGTDTQYF
TGTGCCAGCAGTAGAGGCGGGGGGGCGTCAGGAGGAACAGATACGCAGTATTTT
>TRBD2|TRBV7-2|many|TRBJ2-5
CASSSRGGQTQYF
TGTGCCAGCAGCTCCCGGGGGGGACAGACCCAGTACTTC
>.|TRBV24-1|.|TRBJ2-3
CATSDRAGTDTQYF
TGTGCCACCAGTGATCGGGCAGGAACAGATACGCAGTATTTT
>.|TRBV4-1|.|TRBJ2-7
CASSQGSERYEQYF
TGCGCCAGCAGCCAAGGATCAGAGCGCTACGAGCAGTACTTC
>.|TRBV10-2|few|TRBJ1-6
CASTGTSTNSPLHF
TGCGCCAGCACCGGGACCTCAACGAATTCACCCCTCCACTTT
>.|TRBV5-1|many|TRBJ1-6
CASSPAPGRNNSPLHF
TGCGCCAGCAGCCCGGCTCCGGGACGGAATAATTCACCCCTCCACTTT
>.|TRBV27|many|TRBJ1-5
CASSLWAGGNQPQHF
TGTGCCAGCAGTTTATGGGCGGGGGGCAATCAGCCCCAGCATTTT
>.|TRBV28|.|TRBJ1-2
CASNSRPIFYGYTF
TGTGCCAGCAACTCCCGACCGATCTTCTATGGCTACACCTTC
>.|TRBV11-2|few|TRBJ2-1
CASRGEASSYNEQFF
TGTGCCAGCAGGGGAGAGGCGAGCTCCTACAATGAGCAGTTCTTC
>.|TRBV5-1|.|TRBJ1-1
CASSYREPNTEAFF
TGCGCCAGCAGCTACAGGGAACCCAACACTGAAGCTTTCTTT
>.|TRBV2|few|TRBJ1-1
CASSVYSQTSEAFF
TGTGCCAGCAGTGTATACAGTCAAACCTCGGAGGCTTTCTTT
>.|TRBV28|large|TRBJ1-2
CASSSIGGGFSGGYTF
TGTGCCAGCAGCTCCATCGGGGGGGGATTTTCAGGAGGCTACACCTTC
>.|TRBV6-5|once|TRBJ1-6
CASTDAGWAPARPLHF
TGTGCCAGCACTGACGCTGGGTGGGCCCCGGCGAGACCCCTCCACTTT
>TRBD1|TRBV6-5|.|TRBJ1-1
CASRPSGQGVTEAFF
TGTGCCAGCAGACCCTCGGGACAGGGGGTCACTGAAGCTTTCTTT
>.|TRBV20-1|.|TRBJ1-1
CSATPRPTDEAFF
TGCAGTGCTACCCCCAGGCCCACTGATGAAGCTTTCTTT
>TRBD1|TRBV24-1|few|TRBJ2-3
CATRDRATDTQYF
TGTGCCACTCGCGACAGGGCCACAGATACGCAGTATTTT
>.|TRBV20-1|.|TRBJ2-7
CSAQPPRGGSYEQYF
TGCAGTGCCCAACCGCCCAGGGGCGGCTCCTACGAGCAGTACTTC
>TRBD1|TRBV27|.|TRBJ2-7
CASSSMIRDRGLEQYF
TGTGCCAGCAGCTCCATGATCCGGGACAGGGGCCTGGAGCAGTACTTC
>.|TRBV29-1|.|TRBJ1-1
CSVVRDSNTEAFF
TGCAGCGTTGTTCGAGACAGTAACACTGAAGCTTTCTTT